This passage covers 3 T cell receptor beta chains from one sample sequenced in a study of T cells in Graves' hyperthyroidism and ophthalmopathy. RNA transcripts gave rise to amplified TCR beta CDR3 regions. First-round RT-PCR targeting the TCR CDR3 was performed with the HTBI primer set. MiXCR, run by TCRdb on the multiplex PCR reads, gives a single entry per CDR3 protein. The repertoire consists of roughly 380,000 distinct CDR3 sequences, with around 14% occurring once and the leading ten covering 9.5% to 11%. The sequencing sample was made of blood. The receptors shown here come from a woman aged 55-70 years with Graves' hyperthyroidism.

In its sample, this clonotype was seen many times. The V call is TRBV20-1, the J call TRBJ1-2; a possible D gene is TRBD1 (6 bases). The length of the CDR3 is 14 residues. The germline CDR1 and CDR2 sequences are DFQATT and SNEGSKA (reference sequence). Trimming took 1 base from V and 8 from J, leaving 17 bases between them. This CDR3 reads CSARGSSGAEGYTF. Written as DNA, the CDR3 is TGCAGTGCTAGAGGATCGTCGGGGGCGGAGGGCTACACCTTC.

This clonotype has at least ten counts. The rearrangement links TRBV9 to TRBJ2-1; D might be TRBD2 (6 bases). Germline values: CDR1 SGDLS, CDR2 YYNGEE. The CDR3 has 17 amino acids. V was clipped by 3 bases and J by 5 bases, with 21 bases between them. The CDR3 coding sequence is TGTGCCAGCAGCGGGTTTCTCCGGGTCTCGGGGGACAATGAGCAGTTCTTC. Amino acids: CASSGFLRVSGDNEQFF.

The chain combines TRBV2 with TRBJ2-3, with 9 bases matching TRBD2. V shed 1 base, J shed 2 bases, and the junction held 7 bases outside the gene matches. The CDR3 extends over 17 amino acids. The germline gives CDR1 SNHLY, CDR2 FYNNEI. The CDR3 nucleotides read TGTGCCAGCAGTGAAGTAGGTCTAGCGGGACCCACAGATACGCAGTATTTT. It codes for CASSEVGLAGPTDTQYF.